This T cell receptor beta chain originates from a study of OX40 agonist ivuxolimab in advanced cancers. Study-wide context: The costimulatory receptor OX40 (CD134) was targeted by ivuxolimab, a fully human IgG2 agonistic monoclonal antibody. Intravenous ivuxolimab was administered to patients every 2 weeks at six dose levels: 0.01, 0.1, 0.3, 1.5, 3 and 10 mg/kg. Of the approximately 50 dose-escalation patients, hepatocellular carcinoma was present in around 20, melanoma in approximately 15, renal cell carcinoma in 9 and head and neck cancer in 9. A male proportion of 82.7% and a mean age of approximately 58 years, ranging from roughly 23 to 90, were recorded for the dose-escalation cohort. Patients were allowed to have had prior anti-PD-1, anti-PD-L1 or anti-CTLA-4 therapy, and approximately 39% of the dose-escalation patients had been treated with checkpoint inhibitors. Partial responses occurred in three dose-escalation patients: two with cutaneous melanoma and one with hepatocellular carcinoma. The purpose of peripheral TCRbeta sequencing was to test whether ivuxolimab changed TCR sequence diversity and led to clonal T-cell expansion. The paper describes the monotherapy dose-escalation part (N ≈ 52 patients) of the phase I trial of ivuxolimab. The paper's findings and limits, for the study overall: In partial responders in the 0.1-3.0 mg/kg groups, normalized peripheral clonal expansion was found to be among the lowest, especially among CD8+ T cells. Low levels of normalized T-cell clonal expansion were also seen in some nonresponding patients. At doses from 0.1 to 3.0 mg/kg, clonal expansion was seen in both CD4+ and CD8+ blood T cells between baseline and week 6. After ivuxolimab, expanded clones were on average more numerous among CD8+ T cells than among CD4+ T cells. Antigen specificity was not determined for the clonally expanded peripheral T cells.

This clone was seen just once. Its antigen is currently not known. The sample holds no much larger clone one base away, and base qualities are not on file. The trial excluded patients who had a history of autoimmune disease or who were on systemic immunosuppression. Peripheral blood for TCR sequencing was collected from all dose cohorts at baseline, on cycle 4 day 1, and on cycle 7 day 1. Samples were obtained from an open-label, multicenter, first-in-human phase I dose-escalation trial of ivuxolimab. Adults with locally advanced or metastatic melanoma, renal cell carcinoma, hepatocellular carcinoma or head and neck squamous cell carcinoma were enrolled in the trial. Before TCR sequencing, CD4+ and CD8+ T cells were separately sorted from peripheral blood. The CDR3 starts with the cysteine, ends with the phenylalanine, and has 15 residues. The entry retains the CDR3 DNA only, 45 bases that are in frame from base 1. The germline V gene encodes CDR1 MDHEN and CDR2 SYDVKM. V and J lose 3 bases and 3 bases, and a span of 15 bases separates them.

Genomic DNA was isolated from the sorted cells so that the TCRbeta CDR3 region could be sequenced. The immunoSEQ Assay was used to sequence the TCRbeta CDR3 regions. TCRdb holds this immuneACCESS table with in-frame rearrangements only. Some clones are missing; in checked studies, unresolved V genes explain under half, and the rest has no known cause. This sample lists about 22,000 clones; approximately 84% were detected once. The leading ten clones occupy roughly a third of the sample. This chain joins TRBV28 to TRBJ2-7, with no confident D gene call. The receptor's source is an adult with an advanced solid tumor such as melanoma, head and neck, liver or kidney cancer. The sample in question was CD4+ or CD8+ T cells sorted from blood, obtained in a trial of the OX40 agonist ivuxolimab. The CDR3 region: CASSLEISPLYEQYF. The DNA sequence is TGTGCCAGCAGTTTGGAGATCTCTCCCCTCTACGAGCAGTACTTC.